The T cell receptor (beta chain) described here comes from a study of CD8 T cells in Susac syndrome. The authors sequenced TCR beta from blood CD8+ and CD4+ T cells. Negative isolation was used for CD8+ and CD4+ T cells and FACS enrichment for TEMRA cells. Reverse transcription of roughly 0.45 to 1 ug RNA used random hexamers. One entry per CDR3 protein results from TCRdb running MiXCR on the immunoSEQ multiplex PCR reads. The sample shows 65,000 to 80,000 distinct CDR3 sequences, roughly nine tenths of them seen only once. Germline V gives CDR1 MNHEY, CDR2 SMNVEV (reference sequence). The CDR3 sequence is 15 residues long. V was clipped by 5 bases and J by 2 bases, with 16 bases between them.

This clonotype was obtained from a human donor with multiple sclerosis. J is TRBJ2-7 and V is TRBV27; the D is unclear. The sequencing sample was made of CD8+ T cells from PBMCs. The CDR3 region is CASSPNPPGPYEQYF. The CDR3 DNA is TGTGCCAGCAGTCCGAATCCCCCTGGACCCTACGAGCAGTACTTC.